The present entry profiles one T cell receptor beta chain with its context. Antigen: not known. This may be a read error: a much more frequent sequence differs by one nucleotide. The record originates from a study of tumor and adjacent non-tumor tissue in lung cancer. Findings of the study overall: Patients with more diverse tumor TCRs had worse survival. Significantly higher TCR diversity was found in tumor than normal lung.

The library came from three nested PCR rounds adapted from ARM-PCR protocols. MiXCR, run by TCRdb on the multiplex PCR reads, gives a single entry per CDR3 protein. The sample includes roughly 120,000 distinct CDR3 sequences, 60% to 70% of them seen just once. RNA was extracted from bulk tissue without any cell sorting. Distant lung tissue was collected more than 3 cm away from the tumor edge. Between August and November 2014, newly diagnosed, chemotherapy-naive lung cancer patients underwent thoracic surgery in China. Germline V CDR1 and CDR2: MDHEN, SYDVKM. The CDR3 has 17 residues. V was clipped by 7 bases and J by 5 bases; unmatched bases: 12.

Sequencing used distant non-tumor lung tissue. The receptor's source is a man aged 55 to 70 with non-small cell lung cancer. This rearrangement joins TRBV28 to TRBJ2-5, with 14 bases that match TRBD2. The CDR3 nucleotides read TGTGCCAGCAATTCCCCTCGACTAGCGGGAGGGGAGGAGACCCAGTACTTC. It encodes CASNSPRLAGGEETQYF.